This T cell receptor beta chain is from a study of blood T cell repertoires in COVID-19. Study-level information: COVID-19 samples, acute and convalescent, were from the United States, Italy and Spain. The cDNA or gDNA used as material had been derived from T cells, B-cell-depleted T cells, or PBMCs.

The CDR3 is made up of 14 amino acids. Trimming removed 2 bases from V and 4 bases from J, with 10 bases in between. Per the germline V gene, CDR1 is SGDLS and CDR2 is YYNGEE. Source study methods: Estimation of nucleated cell counts relied on the amplification of reference gene primers. Assay: immunoSEQ multiplex PCR; the TCRdb copy retains only in-frame clones and omits some. The DNA gave D and trimming, while V, J and clone size come from that table. The sample has 60,000 to 90,000 clones, 80% to 85% seen once. The sequence was collected from a man aged 50 or older with acute or convalescent COVID-19. The sample consisted of peripheral blood. The chain couples TRBV9 to TRBJ1-3, with D hard to call. Here the CDR3 DNA reads TGTGCCAGCAGCGTCGAGGGTAGAGGAAACACCATATATTTT. Amino acid sequence: CASSVEGRGNTIYF.